This is a list of T cell receptor beta chains from one sample in a study of response to subunit inactivated influenza vaccine. TCRdb reanalysed the RT-PCR reads using MiXCR and keeps one entry per CDR3 protein. The data contain around 850,000 distinct CDR3 sequences, 18% of them singletons. The material sequenced was PBMCs from blood, taken more than 4 days after vaccination. The receptor set was obtained from a man aged 50-59 years who received an inactivated influenza vaccine. Each CDR3 is given with its conserved first and last residue. A D gene is named only where the DNA matches it firmly. Clone size is not always given. Where it is, it says once, few, many or a class for expanded clones.

abundance	j_gene	v_gene	d_gene	CDR3nt	CDR3aa
few	TRBJ1-5	TRBV20-1	TRBD1	TGCAGTGCTAGTGCCGACCGGGACAGGAGTCAGCCCCAGCATTTT	CSASADRDRSQPQHF
NA	TRBJ2-1	TRBV20-1	TRBD2	TGCAGTGTTACGACTAGCGGGAGGGCCGGGAATGAGCAGTTCTTC	CSVTTSGRAGNEQFF
NA	TRBJ2-7	TRBV10-3	TRBD1	TGTGCCATCAGCCCCGGGACAGGACCCTACGAGCAGTACTTC	CAISPGTGPYEQYF
many	TRBJ2-2	TRBV29-1	NA	TGCAGCGAGGGAGGGGGCGATACCGGGGAGCTGTTTTTT	CSEGGGDTGELFF
few	TRBJ2-2	TRBV28	NA	TGTGCCAGCAGCCAGCTGAGGCGCGCCCAGAACACCGGGGAGCTGTTTTTT	CASSQLRRAQNTGELFF
NA	TRBJ2-2	TRBV24-1	NA	TGTGCCACCAGTGATTTGGGCCGAACAGGGCACGGGGAGCTGTTTTTT	CATSDLGRTGHGELFF
NA	TRBJ2-7	TRBV29-1	TRBD2	TGCAGCGTTTACGAGGGAGGGTCCTACGAGCAGTACTTC	CSVYEGGSYEQYF
NA	TRBJ2-7	TRBV5-5	TRBD1	TGTGCCAGCAGCTTGGGGGCGGGGACAGGGCACTACGAGCAGTACTTC	CASSLGAGTGHYEQYF
NA	TRBJ2-5	TRBV20-1	NA	TGCAGTGCTAGAGAAGGAGAGACCCAGTACTTC	CSAREGETQYF
NA	TRBJ2-3	TRBV29-1	NA	TGCAGCTCTACGACAGTGAGCACAGATACGCAGTATTTT	CSSTTVSTDTQYF
NA	TRBJ2-7	TRBV20-1	NA	TGCAGTGCCCCGGGGCAGGGGGGAGGCTACGAGCAGTACTTC	CSAPGQGGGYEQYF
NA	TRBJ1-1	TRBV12-3/TRBV12-4	NA	TGTGCCAGCAGTTTTAGCGGGGGGGCGAAGAACACTGAAGCTTTCTTT	CASSFSGGAKNTEAFF
few	TRBJ2-3	TRBV28	TRBD2	TGTGCCAGCAGTTCACTGAGCGGGGCGGGGACAGATACGCAGTATTTT	CASSSLSGAGTDTQYF
few	TRBJ2-3	TRBV7-8	TRBD2	TGTGCCAGCAGCACCCGGGGTAGCGGGATTATCGGTACGCAGTATTTT	CASSTRGSGIIGTQYF
NA	TRBJ2-5	TRBV20-1	NA	TGCAGTGCTAGAGTCTTCGACGGACAAGAGACCCAGTACTTC	CSARVFDGQETQYF
many	TRBJ2-1	TRBV7-3	TRBD2	TGTGCCAGCAGCTTATCTACAGCGGGAGGTGAGCAGTTCTTC	CASSLSTAGGEQFF
few	TRBJ2-7	TRBV27	TRBD1	TGTGCCAGCAAGTTTTTGGGACAGGGTTCCTACGAGCAGTACTTC	CASKFLGQGSYEQYF
many	TRBJ2-3	TRBV20-1	TRBD2	TGCAGTGCTAGAGAGGGACTAGGCTCGCCAGATACGCAGTATTTT	CSAREGLGSPDTQYF
few	TRBJ2-3	TRBV3-1	NA	TGTGCCAGCAGCCGGAGGGCTACCGGTCCTCTGTATTTT	CASSRRATGPLYF
few	TRBJ1-1	TRBV20-1	TRBD1	TGCACCGGGACAGGGGAGACTGAAGCTTTCTTT	CTGTGETEAFF
few	TRBJ1-3	TRBV12-3/TRBV12-4	NA	TGTGCCAGCAGTTTAACGGTCAGGGGAACAGGAAACACCATATATTTT	CASSLTVRGTGNTIYF
few	TRBJ2-3	TRBV5-1	TRBD2	TGCGCCAGCAGCTTGAGGTCTAGCGGGAGGCCGATAATATCGGCGGATACGCAGTATTTT	CASSLRSSGRPIISADTQYF
NA	TRBJ2-2	TRBV12-3/TRBV12-4	TRBD2	TGTGCCAGCAGGTATAGCGGGAGTCGTGGCACCGGGGAGCTGTTTTTT	CASRYSGSRGTGELFF
NA	TRBJ2-5	TRBV28	NA	TGTGCCAGCAGCCCTTCCCGAGGGTACCAAGAGACCCAGTACTTC	CASSPSRGYQETQYF
few	TRBJ1-1	TRBV3-1	NA	TGTGCCAGCAGCCAAGGAACCGGACTCACTGAAGCTTTCTTT	CASSQGTGLTEAFF
NA	TRBJ1-2	TRBV4-2	TRBD1	TGTGCCAGCAGCCAACTGGGACAGTACTATGGCTACACCTTC	CASSQLGQYYGYTF
NA	TRBJ2-7	TRBV11-2	NA	TGTGCCAGCAGCTTAGATGAGGGGGGGCGAGGAAACGAGCAGTACTTC	CASSLDEGGRGNEQYF
NA	TRBJ1-6	TRBV9	NA	TGTGCCAGCAGCGTAACCGGGGACACGGATTCACCCCTCCACTTT	CASSVTGDTDSPLHF
few	TRBJ2-3	TRBV6-1	TRBD1	TGTGCCAGCAGTGAGGACAGGGGGATTGCAGATACGCAGTATTTT	CASSEDRGIADTQYF
few	TRBJ2-5	TRBV7-2	TRBD2	TGTGCCAGCAGCTACGCGTGGCGGGGGGGCCTGGAGACCCAGTACTTC	CASSYAWRGGLETQYF
NA	TRBJ2-3	TRBV29-1	NA	TGCAGCGTTGACGGAATCCCGAGTGACACAGATACGCAGTATTTT	CSVDGIPSDTDTQYF
NA	TRBJ2-7	TRBV7-2	NA	TGTGCCAGCAGCTTAGGGGGGGTCGGGGAAAAGCAGTACTTC	CASSLGGVGEKQYF
few	TRBJ2-5	TRBV12-3/TRBV12-4	NA	TGTGCCAGCAGTGTCCAGCCCAGGGAGACCCAGTACTTC	CASSVQPRETQYF
few	TRBJ2-7	TRBV5-1	NA	TGCGCCAGCAGCCCGGGGGAGCTTGCCTACGAGCAGTACTTC	CASSPGELAYEQYF
few	TRBJ2-7	TRBV3-1	TRBD2	TGTGCCAGCAGCCAAGATATAAGGACTAGCGGGCTTAGCGAGCAGTACTTC	CASSQDIRTSGLSEQYF
many	TRBJ2-3	TRBV12-3/TRBV12-4	TRBD2	TGTGCCAGCCGACGGACTAGCGGCACAGATACGCAGTATTTT	CASRRTSGTDTQYF
NA	TRBJ2-3	TRBV7-8	NA	TGTGCCAGCAGCTATGGTCTCGGGCAGAAAGGAGATACGCAGTATTTT	CASSYGLGQKGDTQYF
few	TRBJ1-6	TRBV30	NA	TGTGCCTGGAGTGTACAGGGAGGGGACGCTTCACCCCTCCACTTT	CAWSVQGGDASPLHF
NA	TRBJ2-1	TRBV5-1	NA	TGCGCCAGCAGCAAACCCGGACTCCAAAGGTACAATGAGCAGTTCTTC	CASSKPGLQRYNEQFF
few	TRBJ2-7	TRBV4-2	TRBD1	TGTGCCAGCAGCCAAGATCCGGGGACAGCACACTACGAGCAGTACTTC	CASSQDPGTAHYEQYF
NA	TRBJ2-7	TRBV5-1	NA	TGCGCCAGCGCAACCGGGGACATCTACGAGCAGTACTTC	CASATGDIYEQYF
NA	TRBJ2-7	TRBV14	NA	TGTGCCAGCAGCCAAGACAGGGAGTCCTACGAGCAGTACTTC	CASSQDRESYEQYF
few	TRBJ2-2	TRBV11-2	NA	TGTGCCAGCACTGAGGGATTCGGTTTTAACACCGGGGAGCTGTTTTTT	CASTEGFGFNTGELFF